The 23 T cell receptor beta chains given below trace back to one sample, sequenced in a study of T cell responses to AZD1222 COVID-19 vaccine. The data were produced by immunoSEQ multiplex PCR, yet TCRdb's version contains in-frame clones alone and is incomplete. Of 95,000 to 150,000 clones listed, just under 90% were seen once; the top ten hold less than 4.5%. The sample in question was peripheral blood, obtained on day 0 of AZD1222 vaccination. These receptors originate from an adult in good health.

The V call is TRBV2, the J call TRBJ2-7, with a possible D match to TRBD2 (5 bases). The V gene's germline CDR1 is SNHLY and CDR2 FYNNEI. The V and J ends lost 6 bases and 7 bases respectively, with 19 bases between them. CDR3 length: 14 amino acids. In nucleotides, the CDR3 is TGTGCCAGCAGGGGGTCTCCCGGGAAACCTGAGCAGTACTTC. It specifies CASRGSPGKPEQYF.

This clone appeared a single time. The V call is TRBV28, the J call TRBJ1-1, with D unresolved. The germline gives CDR1 MDHEN, CDR2 SYDVKM. The V and J ends lost 4 bases and 4 bases respectively, with 16 bases between them. There are 15 residues in the CDR3. The CDR3 region has the DNA TGTGCCAGCAGTTCCCAAATGGGCGCAGGCACTGAAGCTTTCTTT. As protein: CASSSQMGAGTEAFF. Combining the CDR3 with reference TRBV28 and TRBJ1-1 gives the whole variable domain DVKVTQSSRYLVKRTGEKVFLECVQDMDHENMFWYRQDPGLGLRLIYFSYDVKMKEKGDIPEGYSVSREKKERFSLILESASTNQTSMYLCASSSQMGAGTEAFFGQGTRLTVV.

In DNA form, the CDR3 reads TGTGCCAGCAGCTCGGGGACAGGGGGGAATTCACCCCTCCACTTT. Translated: CASSSGTGGNSPLHF. The chain has TRBV11-2 and TRBJ1-6, with TRBD1 matching 11 bases. This CDR3 spans 15 amino acids. Germline V gene data show CDR1 as SGHAT and CDR2 as FQNNGV. J was trimmed by 7 bases and V by 4 bases; bases with no gene match: 3.

The chain combines TRBV7-6 with TRBJ1-5, with D unclear. The V and J ends lost 5 bases and 0 bases respectively, with 11 bases between them. Germline assignment: CDR1 SGHVS and CDR2 FNYEAQ. This CDR3 region has 15 residues. CDR3 in amino acids: CASSPGVYSNQPQHF. As DNA, the CDR3 is TGTGCCAGCAGCCCCGGGGTATATAGCAATCAGCCCCAGCATTTT.

This rearrangement joins TRBV2 to TRBJ1-6; TRBD1 matches 9 bases. Germline CDR1 reads SNHLY; CDR2 reads FYNNEI. CDR3 size: 13 residues. Trimming took 10 bases from V and 4 from J; bases not matched to a gene: 2. The CDR3 coding sequence is TGTGCCAACGGACAGGGGTATAATTCACCCCTCCACTTT. This translates into CANGQGYNSPLHF. Based on the CDR3 plus reference TRBV2 and TRBJ1-6, the full variable domain is EPEVTQTPSHQVTQMGQEVILRCVPISNHLYFYWYRQILGQKVEFLVSFYNNEISEKSEIFDDQFSVERPDGSNFTLKIRSTKLEDSAMYFCANGQGYNSPLHFGNGTRLTVT.

The chain joins TRBV21-1 to TRBJ2-7; the D call TRBD1 from the table was never checked on the DNA. TRBV21-1 is given as a pseudogene. The CDR3 runs to 15 residues. The CDR3 coding sequence is TGTGCCAGCAGCCGTATGGGGACAGGGGCATACGAGCAGTACTTC. It translates to CASSRMGTGAYEQYF.

The CDR3 DNA reads TGTGCCAGCACCCCGATCGGGCTAGCGGGGGGAAACACCGGGGAGCTGTTTTTT. Translated: CASTPIGLAGGNTGELFF. The rearrangement uses TRBV7-6 and TRBJ2-2; 11 nucleotides align to TRBD2. Germline V CDR1 and CDR2: SGHVS, FNYEAQ. V shed 7 bases and J 2 bases; nucleotides not matched to a gene: 12. The CDR3 covers 18 residues.

The chain carries TRBV5-8 and TRBJ1-5; 9 bases fit TRBD1. This CDR3 has 16 residues. V trimming: 0 bases; J trimming: 0 bases; junction bases outside the gene matches: 1. The germline V gene encodes CDR1 SGHTS and CDR2 YDEGEE. The CDR3 loop is CASSLGQGVSNQPQHF. DNA of the CDR3: TGTGCCAGCAGCTTGGGACAGGGGGTTAGCAATCAGCCCCAGCATTTT.

This clone was detected only once. The chain joins TRBV27 to TRBJ1-5, with D possibly being TRBD1 (6 bases). This CDR3 comprises 16 residues. Trimming took off 2 bases at V and 1 base at J, with 12 bases between the two ends. CDR1 and CDR2 from the germline V gene are MNHEY and SMNVEV (reference sequence). CDR3 bases: TGTGCCAGCAGTTTAGCCTCCGGACAGAGCAATCAGCCCCAGCATTTT. It specifies CASSLASGQSNQPQHF.

CDR3 loop: CSVAWATSGGEQFF. DNA of the CDR3: TGCAGCGTTGCCTGGGCTACTAGCGGGGGGGAGCAGTTCTTC. This chain joins TRBV29-1 and TRBJ2-1; 12 bases are a match to TRBD2. Trimming took 4 bases from V and 10 from J; bases not matched to a gene: 8. Germline V gives CDR1 SQVTM, CDR2 ANQGSEA. CDR3 length: 14 amino acids.

This sequence joins TRBV18 and TRBJ1-1; D is unresolved. From germline, CDR1 is KGHSH and CDR2 LQKENI. V was cut by 3 bases and J by 1 base, with 9 bases left in between. CDR3 length equals 14 residues. The CDR3 DNA sequence: TGTGCCAGCTCACCGCAGGAGACGAACACTGAAGCTTTCTTT. Translating it yields CASSPQETNTEAFF. The variable domain in full, completed from reference TRBV18 and TRBJ1-1, reads NAGVMQNPRHLVRRRGQEARLRCSPMKGHSHVYWYRQLPEEGLKFMVYLQKENIIDESGMPKERFSAEFPKEGPSILRIQQVVRGDSAAYFCASSPQETNTEAFFGQGTRLTVV.

The V gene is TRBV7-8, the J gene TRBJ2-3; 10 nucleotides align to TRBD2. CDR1 is SGHVS, CDR2 FQNEAQ, per germline. Unmatched junction bases numbered 11, after V lost 5 bases and J lost 0 bases. This CDR3 is 18 amino acids long. CDR3 sequence reads: CASSVQPPAGGSTDTQYF. CDR3 nucleotide sequence: TGTGCCAGCAGCGTCCAGCCGCCAGCGGGGGGGAGCACAGATACGCAGTATTTT.

The chain carries TRBV28 and TRBJ1-2, with TRBD1 matching 9 bases. The CDR3 totals 14 residues. The germline V gene encodes CDR1 MDHEN and CDR2 SYDVKM. V shed 5 bases, J shed 8 bases, and the junction held 9 bases outside the gene matches. The DNA for the CDR3 is TGTGCCAGCAGTCCGGGACAGGGACTTCTGGGCTACACCTTC. Translated, it gives CASSPGQGLLGYTF.

Only a few counts were recorded for this clone. The V gene is TRBV25-1, the J gene TRBJ1-4; D is ambiguous. The V gene lost 8 bases and the J gene lost 0 bases, with 10 bases spanning the gap. The germline CDR1 and CDR2 sequences are MGHDK and SYGVNS. The CDR3 contains 14 residues. CDR3 loop: CASSPFSTNEKLFF. The CDR3 DNA reads as TGTGCCAGCTCCCCCTTTTCAACTAATGAAAAACTGTTTTTT.

In its sample, this clone was seen once. V and J are TRBV28 and TRBJ1-1; a weak D match, TRBD1 (5 bases). Trimming cost V 7 bases and J 1 base, with 13 bases left between them. The germline CDR1 and CDR2 sequences are MDHEN and SYDVKM. This CDR3 comprises 14 residues. CDR3 bases: TGTGCCAGCACCTTCGGGGGGACGAACACTGAAGCTTTCTTT. This encodes CASTFGGTNTEAFF.

This clone has just a few counts. The chain joins TRBV7-9 to TRBJ2-4; D tentatively fits TRBD1 or TRBD2 (5 bases each). The V gene lost 6 bases and the J gene lost 0 bases, with 18 bases spanning the gap. The CDR3 has 17 amino acids. Germline values: CDR1 SEHNR, CDR2 FQNEAQ (reference sequence). The chain's CDR3 is CASSQGAAQLAKNIQYF. The CDR3, as DNA: TGTGCCAGCAGTCAGGGAGCGGCCCAGCTAGCCAAAAACATTCAGTACTTC.

The rearrangement joins TRBV5-6 to TRBJ1-2; D is unresolved. Trimming took 4 bases from V and 4 from J, leaving 11 bases between them. This CDR3 has 13 residues. Germline lookup yields CDR1 SGHDT and CDR2 YYEEEE. The CDR3 DNA follows: TGTGCCAGCAGCGTGGAAGCCCTCTATGGCTACACCTTC. Its protein is CASSVEALYGYTF.

The CDR3 here is CASSPAPGQGADRGNQPQHF. The CDR3 bases are TGTGCCAGCTCACCGGCTCCAGGACAGGGGGCAGATAGGGGCAATCAGCCCCAGCATTTT. This chain links TRBV18 with TRBJ1-5, with 11 bases fitting TRBD1. The germline CDR1 and CDR2 sequences are KGHSH and LQKENI. With 3 bases clipped from V and 2 bases from J, the junction kept 15 bases outside the gene matches. The CDR3 extends over 20 amino acids. Looking up the rest from reference TRBV18 and TRBJ1-5 gives the full variable domain: NAGVMQNPRHLVRRRGQEARLRCSPMKGHSHVYWYRQLPEEGLKFMVYLQKENIIDESGMPKERFSAEFPKEGPSILRIQQVVRGDSAAYFCASSPAPGQGADRGNQPQHFGDGTRLSIL.

This clone was recorded a few times. The rearrangement uses TRBV14 and TRBJ1-1, with D possibly matching TRBD1 (6 bases). The CDR3 covers 13 residues. Germline assignment: CDR1 SGHDN and CDR2 FVKESK. Trimming removed 6 bases at V and 5 bases at J, with 13 bases between. The CDR3 protein is CASREQGITEAFF. The CDR3 coding sequence is TGTGCCAGCAGAGAACAGGGTATAACTGAAGCTTTCTTT.

This sequence joins TRBV5-1 and TRBJ2-7; D unclear. The CDR3 length is 16 residues. Germline assignment: CDR1 SGHRS and CDR2 YFSETQ. V lost 0 bases and J lost 2, with 15 bases in between. CDR3 coding DNA: TGCGCCAGCAGCTTGGCCCCGGCCGGGCTCCCCTACGAGCAGTACTTC. Amino acid sequence: CASSLAPAGLPYEQYF.

This clone was recorded once. The chain couples TRBV9 to TRBJ2-1; D not certain. The CDR3 has 15 amino acids. The V gene's germline CDR1 is SGDLS and CDR2 YYNGEE. Trimming shortened V by 4 bases and J by 6 bases, and 17 bases separated the two germline ends. The CDR3 sequence: CASSSKTEKGNEQFF. CDR3 DNA: TGTGCCAGCAGCTCAAAAACCGAAAAGGGCAATGAGCAGTTCTTC.

This clone was seen only once. The chain recombines TRBV24-1 with TRBJ2-4; TRBD1 matches at 7 bases. CDR1 KGHDR and CDR2 SFDVKD come from the germline V gene. Trimming cost V 2 bases and J 6 bases; bases outside gene matches: 12. This CDR3 comprises 17 residues. The CDR3 spells CATSDSTGDTPGNIQYF. Here the CDR3 DNA reads TGTGCCACCAGTGATTCAACAGGGGATACACCCGGAAACATTCAGTACTTC.

The V and J genes are TRBV6-2 or TRBV6-3 and TRBJ2-7; D unresolved. This CDR3 comprises 15 residues. Germline CDR1 reads MNHEY; CDR2 reads SVGEGT. Trimming stripped 2 bases from V and 0 bases from J, with 11 bases between. The CDR3 protein is CASSYPFSTSYEQYF. CDR3 bases: TGTGCCAGCAGTTACCCGTTCAGTACCTCCTACGAGCAGTACTTC.